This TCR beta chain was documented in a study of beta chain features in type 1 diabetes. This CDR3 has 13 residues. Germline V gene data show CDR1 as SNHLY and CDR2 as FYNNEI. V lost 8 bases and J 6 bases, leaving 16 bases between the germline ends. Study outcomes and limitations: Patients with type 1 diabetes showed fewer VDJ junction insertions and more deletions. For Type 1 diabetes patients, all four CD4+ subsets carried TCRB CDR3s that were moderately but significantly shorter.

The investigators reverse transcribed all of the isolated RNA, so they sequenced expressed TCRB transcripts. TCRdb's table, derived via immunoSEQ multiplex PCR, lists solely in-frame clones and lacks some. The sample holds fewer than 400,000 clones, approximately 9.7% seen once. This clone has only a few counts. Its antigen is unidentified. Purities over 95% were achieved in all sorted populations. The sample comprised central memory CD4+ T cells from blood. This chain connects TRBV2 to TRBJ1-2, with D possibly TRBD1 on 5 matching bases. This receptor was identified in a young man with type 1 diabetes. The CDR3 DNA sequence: TGTGCCAGCTCCGAGACGGGGGAGGATGGCTACACCTTC. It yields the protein CASSETGEDGYTF. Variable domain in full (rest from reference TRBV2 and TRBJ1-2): EPEVTQTPSHQVTQMGQEVILRCVPISNHLYFYWYRQILGQKVEFLVSFYNNEISEKSEIFDDQFSVERPDGSNFTLKIRSTKLEDSAMYFCASSETGEDGYTFGSGTRLTVV.